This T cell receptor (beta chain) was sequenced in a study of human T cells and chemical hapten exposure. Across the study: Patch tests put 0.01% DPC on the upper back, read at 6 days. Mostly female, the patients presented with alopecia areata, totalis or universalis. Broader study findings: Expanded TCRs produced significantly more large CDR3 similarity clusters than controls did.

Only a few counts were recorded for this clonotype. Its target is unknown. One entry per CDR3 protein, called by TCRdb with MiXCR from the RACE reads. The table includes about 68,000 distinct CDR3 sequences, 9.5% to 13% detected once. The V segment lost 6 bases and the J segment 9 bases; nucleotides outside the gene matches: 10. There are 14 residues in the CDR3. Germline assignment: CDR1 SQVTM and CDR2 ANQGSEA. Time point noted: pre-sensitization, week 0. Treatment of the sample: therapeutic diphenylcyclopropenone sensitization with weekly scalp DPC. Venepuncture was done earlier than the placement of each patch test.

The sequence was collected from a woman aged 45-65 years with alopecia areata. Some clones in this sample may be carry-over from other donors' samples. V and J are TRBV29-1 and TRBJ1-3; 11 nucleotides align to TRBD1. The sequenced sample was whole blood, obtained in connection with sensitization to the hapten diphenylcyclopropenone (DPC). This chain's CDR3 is CSVGQGANVGTIYF. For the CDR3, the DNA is TGCAGCGTCGGACAGGGGGCTAACGTAGGCACCATATATTTT.